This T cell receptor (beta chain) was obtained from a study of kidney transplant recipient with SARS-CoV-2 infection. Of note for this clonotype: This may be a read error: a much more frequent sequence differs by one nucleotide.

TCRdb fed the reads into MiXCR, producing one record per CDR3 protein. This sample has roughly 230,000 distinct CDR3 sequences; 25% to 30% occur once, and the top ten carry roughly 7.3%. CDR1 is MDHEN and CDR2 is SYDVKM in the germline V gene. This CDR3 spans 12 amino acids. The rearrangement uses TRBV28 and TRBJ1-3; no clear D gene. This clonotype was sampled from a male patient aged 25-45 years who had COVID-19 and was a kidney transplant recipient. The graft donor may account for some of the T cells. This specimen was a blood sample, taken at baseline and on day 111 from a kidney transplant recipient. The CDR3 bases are TGTGCCGGCAGCGTCCTGGGAAACACCATATATTTT. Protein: CAGSVLGNTIYF.